This T cell receptor beta chain was recovered during a study of cytomegalovirus exposure and HLA in healthy donors. The length of the CDR3 is 12 residues. Germline lookup yields CDR1 SGDLS and CDR2 YYNGEE. Trimming took 3 bases from V and 4 from J, leaving 5 bases between them. Primers included in the PCR were 60 Vbeta and 13 Jbeta primers. Only in-frame clones appear in the TCRdb table, and some are missing; sequencing was by immunoSEQ multiplex PCR. The top ten hold around 18% of the sample, which has approximately 75,000 clones, around 80% seen once. The receptor was isolated from a man in his 70s in good health and CMV-seropositive. The specimen sequenced was PBMCs. V gene TRBV9 combines with J gene TRBJ1-5; D unclear. The CDR3 region has the DNA TGTGCCAGCAGCGCCGGTAATCAGCCCCAGCATTTT. It is translated as CASSAGNQPQHF.